This TCR beta chain comes out of a study of beta chain features in type 1 diabetes. There are 11 residues in the CDR3. V shed 6 bases and J shed 1 base, with 7 bases lying between them. Per the germline V gene, CDR1 is DFQATT and CDR2 is SNEGSKA (reference sequence). Overall study results and limits: Patients' naive, central memory and Treg TCRB repertoires seemed closer to one another than those of healthy donors. There was a moderate but significant shortening of TCRB CDR3s in all four CD4+ subsets of Type 1 diabetes patients.

The entirety of the isolated RNA underwent reverse transcription, so expressed TCRB transcripts were sequenced. Millions of reads was the average for naive, central memory and regulatory T cell samples. Profiling relied on immunoSEQ multiplex PCR, and the TCRdb table lists in-frame clones only, not all of them. The sample consists of around 690,000 clones, 12% of them appearing once. With regard to this clone: What it binds is not known.

Based on CD45RO/CCR7/CD25/CD127/CD95/CD27, CD4+ regulatory, stem cell-like memory, naive and central memory cells were sorted. V and J are TRBV20-1 and TRBJ2-7, with no clear D. The clonotype originates from a young man with type 1 diabetes. Sequences were obtained from naive CD4+ T cells from blood. DNA for the CDR3: TGCAGTGCGATTAAATCCTACGAGCAGTACTTC. This sequence encodes CSAIKSYEQYF.